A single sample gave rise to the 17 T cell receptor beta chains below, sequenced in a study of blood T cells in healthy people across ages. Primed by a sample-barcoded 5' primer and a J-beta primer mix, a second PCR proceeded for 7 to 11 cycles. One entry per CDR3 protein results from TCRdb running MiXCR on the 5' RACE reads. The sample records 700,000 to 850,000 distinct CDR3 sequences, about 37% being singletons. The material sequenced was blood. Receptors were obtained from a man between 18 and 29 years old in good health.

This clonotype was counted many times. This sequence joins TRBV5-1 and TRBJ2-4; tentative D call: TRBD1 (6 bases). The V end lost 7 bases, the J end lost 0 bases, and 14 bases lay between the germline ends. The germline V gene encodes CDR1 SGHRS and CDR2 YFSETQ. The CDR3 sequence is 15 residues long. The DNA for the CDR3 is TGCGCCAGCGCCTACAGGGACGGAGCCAAAAACATTCAGTACTTC. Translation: CASAYRDGAKNIQYF.

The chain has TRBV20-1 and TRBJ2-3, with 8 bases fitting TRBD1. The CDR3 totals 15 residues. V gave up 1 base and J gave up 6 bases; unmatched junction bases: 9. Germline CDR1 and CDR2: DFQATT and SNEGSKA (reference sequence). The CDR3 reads CSARGFRGHEDTQYF. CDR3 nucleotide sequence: TGCAGTGCTAGAGGATTCAGGGGGCACGAGGATACGCAGTATTTT.

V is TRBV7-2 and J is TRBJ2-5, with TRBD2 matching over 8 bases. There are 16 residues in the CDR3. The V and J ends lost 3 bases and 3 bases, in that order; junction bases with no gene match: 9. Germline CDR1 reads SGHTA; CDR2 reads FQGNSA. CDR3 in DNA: TGTGCCAGCAGCTTCCTTCTGGGTAGCGGGGAAGAGACCCAGTACTTC. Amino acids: CASSFLLGSGEETQYF.

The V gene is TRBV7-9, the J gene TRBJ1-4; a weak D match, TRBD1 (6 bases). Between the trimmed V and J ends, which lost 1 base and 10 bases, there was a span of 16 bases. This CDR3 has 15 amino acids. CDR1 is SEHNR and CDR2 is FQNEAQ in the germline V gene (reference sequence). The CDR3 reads CASSLVRQGNLKLFF. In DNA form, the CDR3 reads TGTGCCAGCAGCTTAGTACGTCAGGGGAATCTAAAACTGTTTTTT.

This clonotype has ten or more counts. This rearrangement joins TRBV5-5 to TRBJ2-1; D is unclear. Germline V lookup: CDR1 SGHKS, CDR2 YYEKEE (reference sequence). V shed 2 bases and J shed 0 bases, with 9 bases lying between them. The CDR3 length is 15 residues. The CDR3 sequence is CASSLVRSSYNEQFF. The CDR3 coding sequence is TGTGCCAGCAGCTTAGTTAGAAGCTCCTACAATGAGCAGTTCTTC. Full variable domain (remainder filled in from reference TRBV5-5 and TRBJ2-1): DAGVTQSPTHLIKTRGQQVTLRCSPISGHKSVSWYQQVLGQGPQFIFQYYEKEERGRGNFPDRFSARQFPNYSSELNVNALLLGDSALYLCASSLVRSSYNEQFFGPGTRLTVL.

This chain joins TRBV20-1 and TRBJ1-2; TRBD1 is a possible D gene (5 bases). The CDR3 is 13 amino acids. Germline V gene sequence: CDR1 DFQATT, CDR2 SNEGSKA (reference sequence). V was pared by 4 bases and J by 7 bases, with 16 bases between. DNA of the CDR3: TGCAGTGCTAAAGGGGACCATGTTTGTGGCTACACCTTC. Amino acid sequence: CSAKGDHVCGYTF.

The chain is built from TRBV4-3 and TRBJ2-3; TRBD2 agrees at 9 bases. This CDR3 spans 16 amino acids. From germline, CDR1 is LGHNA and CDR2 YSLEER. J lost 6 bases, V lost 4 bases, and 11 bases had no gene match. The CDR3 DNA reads TGCGCCAGCAGCCGAAGGCATAGCCTAGCGGGGGATACGCAGTATTTT. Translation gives CASSRRHSLAGDTQYF.

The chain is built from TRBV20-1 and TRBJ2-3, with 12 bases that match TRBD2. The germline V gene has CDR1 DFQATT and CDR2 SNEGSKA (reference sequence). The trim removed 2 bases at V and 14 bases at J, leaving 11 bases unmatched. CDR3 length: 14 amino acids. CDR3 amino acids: CSARPSTSGGPGYF. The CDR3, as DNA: TGCAGTGCTAGACCCTCGACTAGCGGGGGCCCGGGGTATTTT.

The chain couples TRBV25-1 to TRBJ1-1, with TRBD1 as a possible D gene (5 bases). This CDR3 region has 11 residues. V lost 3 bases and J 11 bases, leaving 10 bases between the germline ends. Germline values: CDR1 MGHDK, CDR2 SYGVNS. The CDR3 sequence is CASSDAREAFF. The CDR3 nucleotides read TGTGCCAGCAGTGACGCCAGGGAGGCTTTCTTT.

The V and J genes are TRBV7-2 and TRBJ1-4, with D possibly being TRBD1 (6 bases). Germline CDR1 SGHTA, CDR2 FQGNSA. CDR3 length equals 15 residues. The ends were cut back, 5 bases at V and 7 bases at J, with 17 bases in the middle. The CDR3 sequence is CASSADSFVSEKLFF. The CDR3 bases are TGTGCCAGCAGCGCGGACAGTTTTGTTAGTGAAAAACTGTTTTTT.

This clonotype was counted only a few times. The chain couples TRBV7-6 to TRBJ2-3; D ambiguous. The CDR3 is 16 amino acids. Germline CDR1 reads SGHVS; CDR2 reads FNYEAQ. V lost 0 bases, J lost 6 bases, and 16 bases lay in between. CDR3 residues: CASSLAGRAVADTQYF. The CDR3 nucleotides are TGTGCCAGCAGCTTAGCGGGAAGGGCGGTCGCGGATACGCAGTATTTT.

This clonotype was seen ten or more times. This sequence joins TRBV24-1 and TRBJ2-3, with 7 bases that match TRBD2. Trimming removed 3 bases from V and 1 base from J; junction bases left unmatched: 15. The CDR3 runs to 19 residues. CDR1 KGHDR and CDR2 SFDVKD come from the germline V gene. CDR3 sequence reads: CATSDLGGVRPKGTDTQYF. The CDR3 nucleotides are TGTGCCACCAGTGATCTTGGGGGGGTTCGTCCGAAGGGCACAGATACGCAGTATTTT.

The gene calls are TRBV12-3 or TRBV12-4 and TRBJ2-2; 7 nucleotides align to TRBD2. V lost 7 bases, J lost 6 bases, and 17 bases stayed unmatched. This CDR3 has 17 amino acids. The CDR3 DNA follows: TGTGCCAGCACTCCCCGGGGGGTTATATGGAGCGCCGGGGAGCTGTTTTTT. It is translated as CASTPRGVIWSAGELFF.

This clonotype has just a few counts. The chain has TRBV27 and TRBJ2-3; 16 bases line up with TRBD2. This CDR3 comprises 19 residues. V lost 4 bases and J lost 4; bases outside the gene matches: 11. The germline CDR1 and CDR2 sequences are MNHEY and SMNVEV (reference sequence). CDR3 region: CASSSTGLAGGSSADTQYF. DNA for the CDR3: TGTGCCAGCAGTTCAACGGGACTAGCGGGGGGGAGTAGCGCAGATACGCAGTATTTT.

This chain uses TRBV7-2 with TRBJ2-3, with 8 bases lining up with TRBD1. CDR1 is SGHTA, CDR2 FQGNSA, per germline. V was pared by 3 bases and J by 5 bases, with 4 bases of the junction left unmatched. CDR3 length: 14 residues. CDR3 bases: TGTGCCAGCAGCTTTGACAGGGGAGGAGATACGCAGTATTTT. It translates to CASSFDRGGDTQYF.

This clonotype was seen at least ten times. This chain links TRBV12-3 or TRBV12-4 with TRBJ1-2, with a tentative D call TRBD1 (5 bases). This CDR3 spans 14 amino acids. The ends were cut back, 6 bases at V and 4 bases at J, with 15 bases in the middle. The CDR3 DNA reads TGTGCCAGCAGATCGGGACCGAACCCCTATGGCTACACCTTC. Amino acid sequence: CASRSGPNPYGYTF.

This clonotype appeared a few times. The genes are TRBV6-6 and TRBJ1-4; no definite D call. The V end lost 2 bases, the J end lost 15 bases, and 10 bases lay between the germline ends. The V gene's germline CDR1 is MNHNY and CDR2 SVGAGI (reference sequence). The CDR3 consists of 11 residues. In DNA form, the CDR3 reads TGTGCCAGCAGTTACGGCGATAGGGTGTTTTTT. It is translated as CASSYGDRVFF.